The rows below give T cell receptor beta chains drawn from one sample of a study of beta chain features in type 1 diabetes. Profiling relied on immunoSEQ multiplex PCR, and the TCRdb table lists in-frame clones only, not all of them. The sample has around 26,000 clones; roughly 70% are singletons. Sequenced: stem cell memory CD4+ T cells from blood. Receptors were obtained from a woman aged 40-49 years with type 1 diabetes. Each CDR3 is given with its conserved first and last residue. The D gene is left open where the match is weak. Clone size is given for some rows only: seen once, a few or many times, or a class if the clone is expanded.

.	TRBJ2-2	TRBV19	.	TGTGCCAGTAGCCTCCTTACAGGGGGGGACGGGGAGCTGTTTTTT	CASSLLTGGDGELFF
TRBD1	TRBJ2-5	TRBV29-1	.	TGCAGCGTTGAGACAGGGGGTGAGACCCAGTACTTC	CSVETGGETQYF
.	TRBJ2-1	TRBV5-1	.	TGCGCCAGCAGCGCAAAGGACGGGAGCTCCTACAATGAGCAGTTCTTC	CASSAKDGSSYNEQFF
.	TRBJ1-5	TRBV6-5	.	TGTGCCAGCAGTTACTCGGCAGGGATGGATCAGCCCCAGCATTTT	CASSYSAGMDQPQHF
TRBD1	TRBJ2-7	TRBV11-2	.	TGTGCCAGCAGCGGACGGGACAGGGGGTACGAGCAGTACTTC	CASSGRDRGYEQYF
TRBD1	TRBJ1-1	TRBV7-2	.	TGTGCCAGCAGCTTTCAATCGCGACAGGGGGCTTTCTTT	CASSFQSRQGAFF
.	TRBJ1-2	TRBV11-1	.	TGTGCCAGCAGCTTGGACAGCTATGGCTACACCTTC	CASSLDSYGYTF
.	TRBJ1-1	TRBV9	.	TGTGCCAGCAGCGGGGGCATGAACACTGAAGCTTTCTTT	CASSGGMNTEAFF
TRBD1	TRBJ1-4	TRBV28	.	TGTGCCAGCAGATCCACCGGGACAGTGAGTGAAAAACTGTTTTTT	CASRSTGTVSEKLFF
.	TRBJ1-4	TRBV6-6	few	TGTGCCAGCAGCGTACGGGAACCAAATGAAAAACTGTTTTTT	CASSVREPNEKLFF
TRBD1	TRBJ2-7	TRBV28	.	TGTGCCAGCAGCCTAGGGGGACAGGCCAACTACGAGCAGTACTTC	CASSLGGQANYEQYF
TRBD2	TRBJ2-5	TRBV29-1	.	TGCAGCTGTGCTTTGGGACTACAAGAGACCCAGTACTTC	CSCALGLQETQYF
.	TRBJ2-7	TRBV4-1	.	TGCGCCAGCAGCCGCCCGGAACAGGGCCCCTACGAGCAGTACTTC	CASSRPEQGPYEQYF
TRBD1	TRBJ1-2	TRBV27	.	TGTGCCAGCAGGGACTACGGGACAGGACGGGGGACGGGTGGCTACACCTTC	CASRDYGTGRGTGGYTF
TRBD1	TRBJ1-5	TRBV18	.	TGTGCCAGCTCACCAACCGGGACAGGGGGAGTTACGAGCAATCAGCCCCAGCATTTT	CASSPTGTGGVTSNQPQHF
.	TRBJ1-1	TRBV5-1	few	TGCGCCAGCAGCTTTCAGGGTATGAACACTGAAGCTTTCTTT	CASSFQGMNTEAFF
.	TRBJ1-1	TRBV7-9	.	TGTGCCAGCAGCTATGACAGGAACACTGAAGCTTTCTTT	CASSYDRNTEAFF
.	TRBJ2-7	TRBV29-1	.	TGCAGCGTTGGAGGGGGTAGGAGAGGTCGGACTGACGAGCAGTACTTC	CSVGGGRRGRTDEQYF